Shown below are 3 T cell receptor beta chains from a single sample sequenced in a study of monozygotic twins with cystic fibrosis. The table came from immunoSEQ multiplex PCR; TCRdb's copy has only in-frame clones and leaves some out. Seen here are fewer than 15,000 clones, 95% to 99% observed once, and the top ten hold 0.41%. The specimen was blood. The receptor source for this set is a girl aged 2-15 years with cystic fibrosis.

The CDR3 DNA reads as TGTGCCAGCAGTTCATTGGGTCAGCCCCAGCATTTT. It is translated as CASSSLGQPQHF. The V gene is TRBV27, the J gene TRBJ1-5; D is uncertain. Germline V lookup: CDR1 MNHEY, CDR2 SMNVEV (reference sequence). V gave up 4 bases and J gave up 6 bases, with 7 bases separating them. This CDR3 is 12 amino acids long.

This chain uses TRBV10-3 with TRBJ1-4; 11 bases match TRBD1. This CDR3 is built from 13 residues. The J segment lost 6 bases and the V segment lost 6 bases, leaving 0 bases of the junction unmatched. The germline gives CDR1 ENHRY, CDR2 SYGVKD. CDR3 nucleotide sequence: TGTGCCATCAGGGGACAGGGGGATGAAAAACTGTTTTTT. This translates into CAIRGQGDEKLFF.

The CDR3: CASRGTGNPYEQYF. Written as DNA, the CDR3 is TGCGCCAGCAGGGGGACAGGGAATCCCTACGAGCAGTACTTC. The chain couples TRBV5-1 to TRBJ2-7, with 9 bases lining up with TRBD1. Germline V gives CDR1 SGHRS, CDR2 YFSETQ. This CDR3 region has 14 residues. Unmatched junction bases numbered 5, after V lost 5 bases and J lost 2 bases.